These T cell receptor beta chains were read from a single sample in a study of cytotoxic CD8 clonotypes in ibrutinib-treated CLL. Using immunoSEQ multiplex PCR, the repertoire was profiled, and TCRdb retains in-frame clones only, with some absent. The data show around 200,000 clones, approximately 79% seen once. The sequenced sample was PBMCs, obtained after 12 months of ibrutinib treatment. The source of these receptors is a human donor with chronic lymphocytic leukemia. Both conserved end residues are part of each CDR3. A D gene is named only where the DNA matches it firmly. Expanded clones get a size class; other rows say once, few or many, or leave the size out.

j_gene,d_gene,v_gene,abundance,CDR3aa,CDR3nt
TRBJ2-3,.,TRBV2,.,CASSGPWDTSYTDTQYF,TGTGCCAGCAGCGGCCCGTGGGACACAAGCTACACAGATACGCAGTATTTT
TRBJ2-1,.,TRBV5-1,.,CASSLDGGNEQFF,TGCGCCAGCAGCTTGGATGGGGGAAATGAGCAGTTCTTC
TRBJ2-7,.,TRBV5-6,.,CASSQQAREQYF,TGTGCCAGCAGCCAGCAGGCGAGGGAGCAGTACTTC
TRBJ2-1,TRBD2,TRBV6-5,.,CASSRSGGLHNEQFF,TGTGCCAGCAGTAGAAGCGGGGGGCTTCATAATGAGCAGTTCTTC
TRBJ2-7,TRBD1,TRBV7-9,.,CASSGTATYEQYF,TGTGCCAGCAGCGGGACAGCTACCTACGAGCAGTACTTC
TRBJ1-4,.,TRBV27,.,CASSLTGFGLEKLFF,TGTGCCAGCAGCCTAACCGGGTTTGGTTTGGAAAAACTGTTTTTT
TRBJ2-5,.,TRBV21-1,once,CASSKVGQGAETQYF,.
TRBJ2-7,.,TRBV28,.,CASSLGAGGAYEQYF,TGTGCCAGCAGTTTGGGGGCTGGCGGGGCCTACGAGCAGTACTTC
TRBJ2-3,.,TRBV4-1,.,CASSHTRDTQYF,TGCGCCAGCAGCCATACCCGGGACACGCAGTATTTT
TRBJ2-1,.,TRBV18,.,CASSIRGGGNSYNEQFF,TGTGCCAGCTCTATCCGCGGAGGGGGCAATTCCTACAATGAGCAGTTCTTC
TRBJ2-7,.,TRBV7-9,few,CASSWSGTEQYF,TGTGCCAGCAGCTGGTCAGGAACCGAGCAGTACTTC
TRBJ1-2,TRBD1,TRBV19,.,CASTPRGYSTQGNYGYTF,TGTGCCAGTACCCCTCGAGGGTATTCTACACAGGGGAACTATGGCTACACCTTC
TRBJ1-3,.,TRBV30,.,CASGLSGNTIYF,TGTGCCTCTGGGCTCTCTGGAAACACCATATATTTT
TRBJ2-7,.,TRBV13,.,CASSPGPRLSAYEQYF,TGTGCCAGCAGCCCCGGGCCCCGCCTAAGCGCCTACGAGCAGTACTTC
TRBJ2-1,TRBD2,TRBV2,few,CASSGGLAAYNEQFF,TGTGCCAGCAGTGGGGGTCTAGCGGCCTACAATGAGCAGTTCTTC
TRBJ2-1,TRBD2,TRBV2,.,CASRREGSNEQFF,TGTGCCAGCAGGAGGGAGGGGTCAAATGAGCAGTTCTTC
TRBJ2-2,.,TRBV6-1,.,CASKNGEGVTGELFF,TGTGCCAGCAAAAATGGGGAAGGGGTCACCGGGGAGCTGTTTTTT
TRBJ2-2,.,TRBV5-1,once,CASSLDNPGTGELFF,TGCGCCAGCAGCTTGGATAACCCGGGCACCGGGGAGCTGTTTTTT
TRBJ1-6,.,TRBV4-1,.,CASSPTVTNSPLHF,TGCGCCAGCAGCCCGACAGTCACAAATTCACCCCTCCACTTT
TRBJ2-3,TRBD2,TRBV4-1,.,CASRLGLAGGLTDTQYF,TGCGCCAGCAGGCTGGGGCTAGCGGGGGGACTCACAGATACGCAGTATTTT
TRBJ1-3,.,TRBV19,.,CASKMRVGNTIYF,TGTGCCAGTAAGATGAGGGTTGGAAACACCATATATTTT
TRBJ2-5,TRBD2,TRBV5-1,.,CASSSHMPSGKETQYF,TGCGCCAGCAGCTCGCATATGCCTAGCGGGAAGGAGACCCAGTACTTC
TRBJ2-7,.,TRBV11-2,.,CASSPDRGQYEQYF,TGTGCCAGCAGCCCCGACAGAGGCCAATACGAGCAGTACTTC
TRBJ1-3,.,TRBV11-2,.,CASAGPGNTIYF,TGTGCCAGCGCAGGGCCCGGAAACACCATATATTTT
TRBJ1-2,.,TRBV6-6,.,CASSYPNRDGYGYTF,TGTGCCAGCAGTTACCCCAACCGGGACGGCTATGGCTACACCTTC
TRBJ1-2,.,TRBV7-9,once,CASSLAPGNPNYGYTF,TGTGCCAGCAGCTTAGCGCCAGGAAACCCTAACTATGGCTACACCTTC
TRBJ2-3,TRBD2,TRBV6-1,.,CASIGLAGFDTQYF,TGTGCCAGCATAGGACTAGCGGGTTTCGATACGCAGTATTTT
TRBJ2-7,.,TRBV14,.,CASSQTYEQYF,TGTGCCAGCAGCCAAACCTACGAGCAGTACTTC
TRBJ1-1,.,TRBV29-1,.,CSVGTGNTEAFF,TGCAGCGTTGGCACCGGGAACACTGAAGCTTTCTTT
TRBJ2-1,.,TRBV5-6,.,CASSLEALEWFF,TGTGCCAGCAGCTTGGAGGCCCTCGAGTGGTTCTTC
TRBJ2-4,TRBD2,TRBV4-2,.,CASSQQPGLGSAKNIQYF,TGTGCCAGCAGCCAGCAACCGGGACTAGGTTCCGCCAAAAACATTCAGTACTTC
TRBJ2-1,TRBD2,TRBV4-1,.,CASSQLAGIYEQFF,TGCGCCAGCAGCCAACTAGCGGGGATTTATGAGCAGTTCTTC
TRBJ1-6,.,TRBV30,.,CAWLNSGRYNSPLHF,TGTGCCTGGCTAAACTCCGGGAGGTATAATTCACCCCTCCACTTT
TRBJ1-2,.,TRBV27,many,CASSYSYNYGYTF,TGTGCCAGCAGTTACTCATATAACTATGGCTACACCTTC
TRBJ2-5,TRBD2,TRBV7-9,.,CASSGRGTSGGQETQYF,TGTGCCAGCAGCGGTCGAGGGACTAGCGGGGGCCAAGAGACCCAGTACTTC
TRBJ2-5,.,TRBV11-2,.,CASSLSGETQYF,TGTGCCAGCAGCTTAAGCGGGGAGACCCAGTACTTC
TRBJ1-2,.,TRBV7-2,many,CASSFLGDYGYTF,TGTGCCAGCAGCTTTTTGGGCGACTATGGCTACACCTTC
TRBJ2-1,TRBD2,TRBV27,.,CASSLISGGYYNEQFF,TGTGCCAGCAGTCTTATTAGCGGGGGGTATTACAATGAGCAGTTCTTC
TRBJ1-2,TRBD1,TRBV28,.,CASTVQGTGYTF,TGTGCCAGCACCGTACAGGGGACTGGCTACACCTTC
TRBJ1-2,.,TRBV4-1,.,CASSQDAVVAGYTF,TGCGCCAGCAGCCAAGATGCGGTGGTGGCTGGCTACACCTTC
TRBJ1-2,.,TRBV7-2,few,CASSLDSSYGYTF,TGTGCCAGCAGCTTAGACAGCTCCTATGGCTACACCTTC
TRBJ2-7,TRBD2,TRBV9,.,CASSATSGRSYEQYF,TGTGCCAGCAGCGCGACTAGCGGGAGGTCTTACGAGCAGTACTTC